A single sample gave rise to the 13 T cell receptor beta chains below, sequenced in a study of tumor and adjacent non-tumor tissue in lung cancer. The template was RNA from unsorted bulk tissue. Three rounds of nested PCR, following a modified ARM-PCR protocol, produced the TCRbeta library. TCRdb recomputed calls from the multiplex PCR reads with MiXCR, one row per CDR3 protein. The sample records under 100,000 distinct CDR3 sequences, around 70% being singletons. Sample: lung tumor tissue. These receptors all stem from a woman aged 70-85 years with non-small cell lung cancer.

As concerns this clonotype: The CDR3 carries no conserved terminal phenylalanine or tryptophan, so it likely arises from a read error. The rearrangement links TRBV4-1 to TRBJ2-1; D may be TRBD1 or TRBD2 (5 bases each). The CDR3 consists of 15 residues. The V end was cut by 1 base, the J end by 8 bases, with 15 bases between. Germline V CDR1 and CDR2: MGHRA, YSYEKL. The chain's CDR3 is CASSQGTWGYDEQFL. The CDR3 DNA reads as TGCGCCAGCAGCCAAGGGACCTGGGGGTACGATGAGCAGTTCTTA.

Concerning this clonotype itself: Because the CDR3 is missing its conserved closing phenylalanine or tryptophan, this is likely a read error. No DNA is shown, since the ends of the CDR3 on it are uncertain; the CDR3 is the one TCRdb lists. This chain joins TRBV30 and TRBJ2-2. The CDR3 totals 11 residues, both ends included. The V gene's germline CDR1 is GTSNPN and CDR2 SVGIG (reference sequence). The CDR3 sequence: CAWERNGELFI.

As to this clonotype: A junction end diverges from the germline sequence, so it may reflect a read error. The rearrangement joins TRBV12-3 or TRBV12-4 to TRBJ2-7; TRBD2 aligns across 10 bases. This CDR3 has 15 amino acids. CDR3 bases: TGTGCCAGCAGCCGGGAGCTAGCGGGAGACTACAAGCAGTACTTC. Its translation is CASSRELAGDYKQYF.

As regards this clonotype: At one of its ends the junction is not consistent with the germline gene, which may arise from a read error. CDR3 loop: CASNQVTAIYEQYF. DNA for the CDR3: TGCGCCAGCAACCAAGTGACGGCTATATACGAGCAGTATTTC. V and J are TRBV4-1 and TRBJ2-7; the D is unclear. There are 14 residues in the CDR3. Germline CDR1 MGHRA, CDR2 YSYEKL.

This clonotype occurred a few times. A much larger clone is a single base away; this may be a read error. The chain carries TRBV29-1 and TRBJ2-3, with D tentatively TRBD1 (5 bases). The CDR3 covers 12 residues. Per the germline V gene, CDR1 is SQVTM and CDR2 is ANQGSEA. In nucleotides, the CDR3 is TGCAGCGTTGGGGAAGGCACAGGTACGCAGTATTTT. It translates to CSVGEGTGTQYF.

About this clonotype itself: This may stem from a read error, because a much larger clone lies one nucleotide away. This chain joins TRBV11-2 and TRBJ2-7, with no clear D. Germline CDR1 is SGHAT and CDR2 is FQNNGV. V was clipped by 3 bases and J by 2 bases, with 8 bases between them. The length of the CDR3 is 13 residues. In nucleotides, the CDR3 is TGTGCCAGCAGCTTTGACTCGGCCTACGAGCAGTACTTC. This codes for CASSFDSAYEQYF.

Concerning this clonotype itself: Germline and junction disagree at one end, which may indicate a read error. CDR3 bases: TGTGCCAGCAGCTTCCCGGACAAACACGAGCAGTGCTTC. Translating gives CASSFPDKHEQCF. V is TRBV6-6 and J is TRBJ2-7; tentative D call: TRBD1 (5 bases). The CDR3 is 13 residues long. Germline V gene sequence: CDR1 MNHNY, CDR2 SVGAGI (reference sequence).

Note on this clonotype: No conserved phenylalanine or tryptophan is present at the end of the CDR3, so a read error is the likely explanation. The DNA is left out, because the CDR3 cannot be placed on it with certainty; the CDR3 is given as TCRdb lists it. V and J are TRBV12-3 or TRBV12-4 and TRBJ1-2; the table's D call of TRBD1 was not tested on the DNA. Termini included, the CDR3 measures 11 amino acids. The CDR3: CASSLGDGFTL.

Comments on this clonotype: A junction end diverges from the germline sequence, so it may reflect a read error. V usage is TRBV28 and J usage is TRBJ2-7; 8 nucleotides line up with TRBD1. The length of the CDR3 is 14 residues. CDR1 and CDR2 (germline): MDHEN, SYDVKM. The CDR3 bases are TGTACCAGCGGCCGGACAGGGACCTCCTACGAGCAGTACTTC. Its translation: CTSGRTGTSYEQYF.

With respect to this clonotype: Relative to the germline gene, one junction end is altered; a read error may explain this. The V gene is TRBV11-2, the J gene TRBJ2-7; 8 nucleotides line up with TRBD1. This CDR3 is 15 amino acids long. In germline, CDR1 is SGHAT, CDR2 FQNNGV. CDR3 DNA: TGTACCAGCAGCTCAGGGACAGGTAGAACCTACGAGCAGTACTTC. Translating it yields CTSSSGTGRTYEQYF.

Worth noting for this clonotype: A much larger clone differs by one base, so this may be a read error. This chain connects TRBV7-8 to TRBJ2-3; D is unresolved. Looked up from germline, CDR1 is SGHVS and CDR2 is FQNEAQ. The CDR3 is 12 residues long. For the CDR3, the DNA is TGTGTCAGCAGCTTTAGCACAGATACGCAGTATTTT. This gives the protein CVSSFSTDTQYF.

This clonotype came up many times. The chain is built from TRBV12-3 or TRBV12-4 and TRBJ2-7, with 8 bases that match TRBD2. The CDR3 is 14 amino acids. J was trimmed by 2 bases and V by 4 bases; bases with no gene match: 4. The CDR3 DNA reads as TGTGCCAGCAGTTCCTTTAGCGGGACCTACGAGCAGTACTTC. It codes for CASSSFSGTYEQYF.

This clonotype occurred a few times. A much more abundant neighbour one base away suggests this may be a read error. This chain joins TRBV12-3 or TRBV12-4 and TRBJ2-4; no reliable D call. There are 15 residues in the CDR3. Deletions cut 8 bases from V and 6 bases from J, with 20 bases between. The CDR3 spells CASSKAADGLNIQYF. The DNA of the CDR3 is TGTGCCAGCTCTAAGGCCGCAGATGGCTTAAACATTCAGTACTTC.